These T cell receptor beta chains were read from a single sample in a study of blood T cell repertoires in COVID-19. Profiled with immunoSEQ multiplex PCR; TCRdb holds only in-frame clones, not every one. The table includes roughly 130,000 clones, around 86% detected once. The source material was peripheral blood. These receptors all stem from a man aged 35-49 years with acute or convalescent COVID-19. The conserved cysteine and the conserved F or W are not part of the CDR3 here.

V gene: TRBV25-1
J gene: TRBJ1-4
CDR3 protein: ASSATQGDTNEKLF

V gene: TRBV28
J gene: TRBJ2-5
CDR3 protein: ASSLFGQGAMETQY

V gene: TRBV6-5
J gene: TRBJ2-7
CDR3 protein: AGSAAASYEQY

V gene: TRBV5-4
J gene: TRBJ2-7
CDR3 protein: ASSSGQVDEQY

V gene: TRBV5-1
J gene: TRBJ1-1
CDR3 protein: ASRPGPLNTEAF

V gene: TRBV11-2
J gene: TRBJ1-5
CDR3 protein: ASSLGTGGNQPQH

V gene: TRBV5-1
J gene: TRBJ1-2
CDR3 protein: ASSLLQGLSYGYT

V gene: TRBV4-3
J gene: TRBJ1-2
CDR3 protein: ASSQDRGYGYT

V gene: TRBV3-1/TRBV3-2
J gene: TRBJ1-2
CDR3 protein: ASSPILTGYGYT

V gene: TRBV30
J gene: TRBJ2-1
CDR3 protein: AWTLTSGRAIDEQF

V gene: TRBV11-3
J gene: TRBJ2-7
CDR3 protein: ASSLGTGAEQY

V gene: TRBV15
J gene: TRBJ1-1
CDR3 protein: ATRDREQNTEAF

V gene: TRBV6-5
J gene: TRBJ2-2
CDR3 protein: ASSQNTGELF

V gene: TRBV6-2/TRBV6-3
J gene: TRBJ2-1
CDR3 protein: ASSIPGGLDEQF

V gene: TRBV30
J gene: TRBJ2-5
CDR3 protein: AWASGTYQETQY

V gene: TRBV3-1/TRBV3-2
J gene: TRBJ1-5
CDR3 protein: ASSQEGLGGINQPQH

V gene: TRBV7-3
J gene: TRBJ2-1
CDR3 protein: ASSLTGGGVFSSYNEQF

V gene: TRBV6-5
J gene: TRBJ2-7
CDR3 protein: AARHQGSYEQY

V gene: TRBV21-1
J gene: TRBJ2-7
CDR3 protein: ASSNRGAYEQY

V gene: TRBV2
J gene: TRBJ1-1
CDR3 protein: ASSPTTGERTEAF

V gene: TRBV4-3
J gene: TRBJ2-1
CDR3 protein: ASSQGLAGNNEQF

V gene: TRBV5-4
J gene: TRBJ2-5
CDR3 protein: ASSRTLAGVETQY

V gene: TRBV6-1
J gene: TRBJ1-5
CDR3 protein: ASSERRGLGSNQPQH

V gene: TRBV30
J gene: TRBJ1-5
CDR3 protein: AWSRTGRQPQH

V gene: TRBV19
J gene: TRBJ1-2
CDR3 protein: ASRTTGINYGYT

V gene: TRBV11-2
J gene: TRBJ2-7
CDR3 protein: ASSLFRALTSGTYEQY

V gene: TRBV20-1
J gene: TRBJ1-1
CDR3 protein: SARFGGDAF

V gene: TRBV2
J gene: TRBJ1-2
CDR3 protein: ASLVGAFNYGYT

V gene: TRBV5-1
J gene: TRBJ2-1
CDR3 protein: ASSLFGTGSSFEQF